The 29 T cell receptor beta chains listed next were all sequenced from one sample in a study of blood T cell repertoires in COVID-19. Clones were read by immunoSEQ multiplex PCR, and TCRdb kept only the in-frame ones, dropping some. Among about 44,000 clones listed, nearly 90% were seen once. The sequencing sample was made of peripheral blood. These receptors came from a man between 65 and 79 years old with active COVID-19.

The chain uses TRBV18 and TRBJ2-1, with 7 positions matching TRBD2. Per the germline V gene, CDR1 is KGHSH and CDR2 is LQKENI. The V segment lost 2 bases and the J segment 0 bases; nucleotides outside the gene matches: 1. This CDR3 has 15 residues. The DNA for the CDR3 is TGTGCCAGCTCACCAACGGGGGGCTCCTACAATGAGCAGTTCTTC. Translated: CASSPTGGSYNEQFF.

For the CDR3, the DNA is TGTGCCAGCAGCTTAGTTCCCCTCTCTGGAAACACCATATATTTT. Translated: CASSLVPLSGNTIYF. The chain joins TRBV7-2 to TRBJ1-3, with D unclear. This CDR3 has 15 residues. Germline CDR1 and CDR2: SGHTA and FQGNSA. V gave up 1 base and J gave up 0 bases, with 7 bases separating them. Complete variable domain (other parts from reference TRBV7-2 and TRBJ1-3): GAGVSQSPSNKVTEKGKDVELRCDPISGHTALYWYRQSLGQGLEFLIYFQGNSAPDKSGLPSDRFSAERTGGSVSTLTIQRTQQEDSAVYLCASSLVPLSGNTIYFGEGSWLTVV.

The chain has TRBV27 and TRBJ2-1, with D possibly being TRBD2 (5 bases). The CDR3 totals 14 residues. The V end was cut by 10 bases, the J end by 2 bases, with 15 bases between. Germline V gene sequence: CDR1 MNHEY, CDR2 SMNVEV (reference sequence). CDR3 loop: CATPRQEAYNEQFF. CDR3 coding DNA: TGTGCCACCCCAAGGCAGGAGGCCTACAATGAGCAGTTCTTC.

The chain links TRBV9 to TRBJ2-7; 7 bases line up with TRBD2. The CDR3 runs to 15 residues. CDR1 is SGDLS, CDR2 YYNGEE, per germline. J was trimmed by 4 bases and V by 0 bases; bases with no gene match: 7. Here the CDR3 DNA reads TGTGCCAGCAGCGTAGAAGACGGGAGGCTTTACGAGCAGTACTTC. Translation gives CASSVEDGRLYEQYF.

The rearrangement uses TRBV5-8 and TRBJ1-2, with 9 nucleotides matching TRBD1. CDR3 size: 14 residues. Germline CDR1 SGHTS, CDR2 YDEGEE. J lost 4 bases, V lost 5 bases, and 6 bases had no gene match. CDR3 loop: CASRKQGAGYGYTF. The CDR3 nucleotides are TGTGCCAGCAGAAAACAGGGGGCAGGCTATGGCTACACCTTC.

The chain employs TRBV11-3 and TRBJ2-7; D is possibly TRBD1 (5 bases). The V gene's germline CDR1 is SGHNT and CDR2 YENEEA. Deletions cut 5 bases from V and 2 bases from J, with 10 bases between. The CDR3 is made up of 13 amino acids. Here the CDR3 DNA reads TGTGCCAGCAGCCCCGGACAAGCCTACGAGCAGTACTTC. Translating gives CASSPGQAYEQYF.

The rearrangement uses TRBV19 and TRBJ2-7, with 10 bases lining up with TRBD2. CDR1 LNHDA and CDR2 SQIVND come from the germline V gene (reference sequence). The CDR3 loop spans 14 amino acids. Unmatched junction bases numbered 3, after V lost 3 bases and J lost 4 bases. CDR3 amino acids: CASSIRSGGYEQYF. In DNA form, the CDR3 reads TGTGCCAGTAGTATCCGTAGCGGGGGGTACGAGCAGTACTTC. Full variable domain (outside the CDR3, taken from reference TRBV19 and TRBJ2-7): DGGITQSPKYLFRKEGQNVTLSCEQNLNHDAMYWYRQDPGQGLRLIYYSQIVNDFQKGDIAEGYSVSREKKESFPLTVTSAQKNPTAFYLCASSIRSGGYEQYFGPGTRLTVT.

This rearrangement joins TRBV6-5 to TRBJ2-1, with 16 bases fitting TRBD2. The germline V gene encodes CDR1 MNHEY and CDR2 SVGAGI. J gave up 8 bases and V 7 bases, and 2 bases lay outside the gene matches. The CDR3 consists of 14 residues. CDR3 nucleotides: TGTGCCAGCACGGGGACTAGCGGGGGGGATGAGCAGTTCTTC. Encoded protein: CASTGTSGGDEQFF.

The CDR3 reads CASSQTGGRDTEAFF. The CDR3 DNA sequence: TGTGCCAGCAGCCAGACAGGGGGCCGGGACACTGAAGCTTTCTTT. This chain joins TRBV4-2 and TRBJ1-1, with 10 positions matching TRBD1. Trimming cost V 3 bases and J 3 bases; bases outside gene matches: 4. Germline assignment: CDR1 LGHNA and CDR2 YNFKEQ. The CDR3 is 15 amino acids.

The chain combines TRBV5-4 with TRBJ2-7; D gene uncertain. The germline CDR1 and CDR2 sequences are SGHNT and YYREEE (reference sequence). V was trimmed by 2 bases and J by 2 bases, leaving 8 bases between them. CDR3 size: 13 residues. CDR3 region: CASSFGQPYEQYF. CDR3 nucleotides: TGTGCCAGCAGCTTTGGGCAGCCCTACGAGCAGTACTTC.

The chain combines TRBV24-1 with TRBJ2-3; a possible D gene is TRBD1 (5 bases). CDR1 KGHDR and CDR2 SFDVKD come from the germline V gene. V was trimmed by 5 bases and J by 2 bases, leaving 7 bases between them. This CDR3 has 13 residues. The chain's CDR3 is CATSGGATDTQYF. The CDR3 DNA reads as TGTGCCACCAGTGGTGGGGCCACAGATACGCAGTATTTT.

The sample holds one count of this clone. This chain links TRBV6-6 with TRBJ1-5; no clear D. Germline loops: CDR1 MNHNY, CDR2 SVGAGI (reference sequence). Trimming removed 2 bases at V and 4 bases at J, with 15 bases between. CDR3 length equals 16 residues. The CDR3 protein is CASSYKGGYSNQPQHF. In nucleotides, the CDR3 is TGTGCCAGCAGTTACAAGGGAGGGTACTCAAATCAGCCCCAGCATTTT.

The V and J genes are TRBV15 and TRBJ2-7, with a weak D call TRBD1 (6 bases). The V and J ends lost 0 bases and 6 bases respectively, with 12 bases between them. The germline V gene encodes CDR1 LNHNV and CDR2 YYDKDF (reference sequence). The CDR3 covers 14 residues. The DNA of the CDR3 is TGTGCCACCAGCAGAGAAGGGGGTAGACCCGAGCAGTACTTC. Amino acids: CATSREGGRPEQYF.

This chain joins TRBV3-1 (or the pseudogene TRBV3-2) and TRBJ1-4, with 8 bases identical to TRBD1. CDR3 size: 15 residues. Unmatched junction bases numbered 6, after V lost 2 bases and J lost 7 bases. Germline loops: CDR1 LGHDT, CDR2 YNNKEL (reference sequence). The chain's CDR3 is CASSQFRGQGEKLFF. The CDR3 DNA is TGTGCCAGCAGCCAATTTCGCGGACAGGGTGAAAAACTGTTTTTT.

The gene calls are TRBV6-2 or TRBV6-3 and TRBJ1-5; possibly TRBD1 for D (5 bases). V lost 6 bases, J lost 2 bases, and 11 bases lay in between. Germline-derived CDR1 and CDR2 are MNHEY and SVGEGT. CDR3 length equals 14 residues. DNA for the CDR3: TGTGCCAGCAGCTATCAGACAGGCAATCAGCCCCAGCATTTT. This sequence encodes CASSYQTGNQPQHF.

This chain uses TRBV5-1 with TRBJ1-1; TRBD1 aligns across 7 bases. J was trimmed by 4 bases and V by 4 bases; bases with no gene match: 10. The CDR3 sequence is 15 residues long. The V gene's germline CDR1 is SGHRS and CDR2 YFSETQ. CDR3 loop: CASSGRQGGVTEAFF. The CDR3 bases are TGCGCCAGCAGCGGCAGACAGGGTGGGGTCACTGAAGCTTTCTTT.

V and J are TRBV5-1 and TRBJ2-7, with D tentatively TRBD1 (6 bases). Germline assignment: CDR1 SGHRS and CDR2 YFSETQ. V lost 4 bases and J lost 4, with 18 bases in between. The CDR3 runs 15 residues. CDR3 sequence: CASSLDSQQTYEQYF. Here the CDR3 DNA reads TGCGCCAGCAGCCTGGACAGTCAACAAACATACGAGCAGTACTTC.

This sequence joins TRBV5-1 and TRBJ2-3; D is possibly TRBD1 (5 bases). From germline, CDR1 is SGHRS and CDR2 YFSETQ. CDR3 size: 14 residues. Trimming pared 4 bases from V and 4 bases from J, leaving 13 bases between. CDR3 protein: CASSVDRGPDTQYF. The CDR3 DNA sequence: TGCGCCAGCAGCGTGGATAGGGGCCCAGATACGCAGTATTTT.

The chain combines TRBV6-5 with TRBJ2-7, with D possibly matching TRBD1 (6 bases). Germline CDR1 is MNHEY and CDR2 is SVGAGI. There are 15 residues in the CDR3. Trimming left V 0 bases short and J 2 bases short, with 11 bases between. Here the CDR3 reads CASSYSLQGPYEQYF. The CDR3 DNA is TGTGCCAGCAGTTACTCACTACAGGGTCCCTACGAGCAGTACTTC.

The chain uses TRBV19 and TRBJ1-1, with D possibly TRBD1 on 6 matching bases. This CDR3 region has 14 residues. V shed 4 bases and J shed 3 bases, with 12 bases lying between them. The germline V gene encodes CDR1 LNHDA and CDR2 SQIVND (reference sequence). The CDR3 bases are TGTGCCAGTAGTAGGGGGGGGGCGGACACTGAAGCTTTCTTT. Encoded protein: CASSRGGADTEAFF.

The chain is built from TRBV7-9 and TRBJ2-5; perhaps TRBD2 as D (5 bases). Germline-derived CDR1 and CDR2 are SEHNR and FQNEAQ (reference sequence). The CDR3 contains 14 residues. Trimming removed 1 base at V and 6 bases at J, with 12 bases between. The CDR3 protein is CASSLGGGRQTQYF. The CDR3 coding sequence is TGTGCCAGCAGCTTAGGCGGTGGGAGACAGACCCAGTACTTC.

The V call is TRBV20-1, the J call TRBJ2-5; the D gene is possibly TRBD2 (6 bases). CDR3 length: 14 amino acids. V was cut by 3 bases and J by 7 bases, with 18 bases left in between. Per the germline V gene, CDR1 is DFQATT and CDR2 is SNEGSKA (reference sequence). The CDR3 DNA sequence: TGCAGTGCTAGTCAACGGGACTCCGGGGGGACCCAGTACTTC. Translating gives CSASQRDSGGTQYF.

The chain links TRBV19 to TRBJ2-2; 9 bases line up with TRBD2. Germline V CDR1 and CDR2: LNHDA, SQIVND (reference sequence). The ends lost 3 bases at V and 0 bases at J; junction bases unmatched: 8. The CDR3 length is 18 residues. CDR3 residues: CASSIYPSSGTNTGELFF. CDR3 in DNA: TGTGCCAGTAGTATTTACCCTTCTAGCGGGACGAACACCGGGGAGCTGTTTTTT.

The rearrangement uses TRBV5-4 and TRBJ2-3, with 16 positions matching TRBD2. V gave up 3 bases and J gave up 0 bases; unmatched junction bases: 1. The CDR3 is made up of 17 amino acids. Germline-derived CDR1 and CDR2 are SGHNT and YYREEE (reference sequence). The CDR3 is CASSSGLAGGSTDTQYF. CDR3 sequence (DNA): TGTGCCAGCAGCTCGGGACTAGCGGGGGGGAGCACAGATACGCAGTATTTT.

The chain combines TRBV7-2 with TRBJ2-2; the D gene is possibly TRBD2 (7 bases). CDR1 SGHTA and CDR2 FQGNSA come from the germline V gene. The CDR3 is 16 residues long. Between the trimmed V and J ends, which lost 1 base and 3 bases, there was a span of 12 bases. The CDR3 DNA reads as TGTGCCAGCAGCTTAGTGGGAGGGGGATACACCGGGGAGCTGTTTTTT. Its protein is CASSLVGGGYTGELFF. Using reference TRBV7-2 and TRBJ2-2 for the parts outside the CDR3, the full variable domain is GAGVSQSPSNKVTEKGKDVELRCDPISGHTALYWYRQSLGQGLEFLIYFQGNSAPDKSGLPSDRFSAERTGGSVSTLTIQRTQQEDSAVYLCASSLVGGGYTGELFFGEGSRLTVL.

The chain carries TRBV6-5 and TRBJ2-7; 9 bases map to TRBD2. The ends lost 3 bases at V and 3 bases at J; junction bases unmatched: 6. CDR1 and CDR2 (germline): MNHEY, SVGAGI. This CDR3 has 15 residues. Here the CDR3 reads CASSYRRGGHYEQYF. The CDR3 DNA follows: TGTGCCAGCAGTTATCGGCGGGGGGGGCACTACGAGCAGTACTTC.

This CDR3 is CASSFVRRDTEAFF. The CDR3 coding sequence is TGTGCCAGCAGTTTTGTTCGTCGTGACACTGAAGCTTTCTTT. The chain is built from TRBV28 and TRBJ1-1, with D unresolved. This CDR3 has 14 amino acids. Trimming left V 3 bases short and J 3 bases short, with 11 bases between. Germline V CDR1 and CDR2: MDHEN, SYDVKM.

V is TRBV6-6 and J is TRBJ2-7; D remains ambiguous. In germline, CDR1 is MNHNY, CDR2 SVGAGI (reference sequence). V was shortened by 2 bases and J by 2 bases, with 7 bases between the two germline ends. CDR3 size: 13 residues. This CDR3 reads CASSYDRAYEQYF. The CDR3 DNA is TGTGCCAGCAGTTACGATCGGGCCTACGAGCAGTACTTC.

This clone was detected only a few times. CDR3 DNA: TGTGCCAGCAGCGTGAGTGTCAGGGGATACGAGCAGTACTTC. It yields the protein CASSVSVRGYEQYF. The V and J genes are TRBV9 and TRBJ2-7; D is perhaps TRBD1 (6 bases). Germline V gene lookup returns CDR1 SGDLS and CDR2 YYNGEE. The CDR3 sequence is 14 residues long. V lost 2 bases, J lost 4 bases, and 13 bases lay in between.